The rows below give T cell receptor beta chains drawn from one sample of a study of cytomegalovirus exposure and HLA in healthy donors. Method: immunoSEQ multiplex PCR; TCRdb's copy keeps in-frame clones and lacks some. The repertoire holds around 100,000 clones, 70% to 85% seen once, with roughly 2.5% in the top ten. Sequencing input: PBMCs. The receptors were gathered from a woman younger than 30 in good health and CMV-seronegative. The CDR3 runs from the conserved cysteine through the conserved F or W. Fields, in order: V gene, CDR3 protein.

v_gene: TRBV28; CDR3aa: CASSVPGTGVNGYTF
v_gene: TRBV29-1; CDR3aa: CSVEIRGTGGDEQYF
v_gene: TRBV6-1; CDR3aa: CASSVGTANSGANVLTF
v_gene: TRBV2; CDR3aa: CASSEALGPVTQYF
v_gene: TRBV2; CDR3aa: CASRLRGIDGYTF
v_gene: TRBV15; CDR3aa: CATSRDTAGGTDTQYF
v_gene: TRBV6-5; CDR3aa: CASSYSEAGEKLFF
v_gene: TRBV7-8; CDR3aa: CASSLDYTAGEKLFF
v_gene: TRBV5-1; CDR3aa: CASSLEGQPSTDTQYF
v_gene: TRBV7-9; CDR3aa: CASSPRGRGNPGELFF